These 27 T cell receptor beta chains originate from one sample sequenced in a study of CD8+ T cells in alopecia areata. RNA extraction and reverse transcription yielded cDNA as sequencing template. The data were produced by immunoSEQ multiplex PCR, yet TCRdb's version contains in-frame clones alone and is incomplete. The sample gives fewer than 250,000 clones, 35% to 40% of which show up once; just under 0.5% is in the top ten. As for treatment: oral pan-JAK inhibitor, 5-10 mg twice daily. Specimen: CD4+ T cells sorted from blood, collected at week 34, from a patient treated with tofacitinib. The receptors here all came from a human donor with alopecia areata.

CDR3 sequence reads: CASSSITGTGELWNYGYTF. In DNA, the CDR3 is TGTGCCAGCAGTTCGATAACCGGGACAGGGGAATTATGGAACTATGGCTACACCTTC. This rearrangement joins TRBV27 to TRBJ1-2; 10 bases line up with TRBD1. Germline V gene sequence: CDR1 MNHEY, CDR2 SMNVEV (reference sequence). The CDR3 runs 19 residues. Germline trimming cut 4 bases from V and 2 bases from J; bases unmatched to any gene: 16.

This clone turned up a few times. Different DNA sequences within this sample yield the same CDR3. The chain has TRBV11-2 and TRBJ1-1; D is possibly TRBD1 (6 bases). V lost 5 bases, J lost 5 bases, and 12 bases lay in between. The CDR3 loop spans 13 amino acids. Germline loops: CDR1 SGHAT, CDR2 FQNNGV. The CDR3 loop reads CASSTQGNTEAFF. CDR3 coding DNA: TGTGCCAGCAGCACCCAGGGGAATACTGAAGCTTTCTTT.

In its sample, this clone was seen a few times. The J gene is TRBJ2-5, the V gene TRBV11-3; a possible D gene is TRBD2 (6 bases). Per germline, CDR1 SGHNT and CDR2 YENEEA. This CDR3 region has 13 residues. The ends were cut back, 5 bases at V and 4 bases at J, with 11 bases in the middle. DNA of the CDR3: TGTGCCAGCAGCATCGGGAGAAGAGAGACCCAGTACTTC. Residues: CASSIGRRETQYF.

The rearrangement links TRBV10-1 to TRBJ2-7; 7 bases match TRBD1. V dropped 6 bases and J dropped 4; count of bases not matched to a gene: 6. Germline V gene lookup returns CDR1 WNHNN and CDR2 SYGVQD (reference sequence). CDR3 length: 13 residues. Here the CDR3 reads CASSPGQKYEQYF. The CDR3, as DNA: TGCGCCAGCAGCCCGGGACAGAAGTACGAGCAGTACTTC.

The rearrangement links TRBV6-1 to TRBJ2-4; 10 nucleotides align to TRBD1. This CDR3 is 20 amino acids long. With 4 bases clipped from V and 1 base from J, the junction kept 16 bases outside the gene matches. CDR1 is MNHNS, CDR2 SASEGT, per germline. The CDR3 is CASSVGGTGAPWRAKNIQYF. CDR3 in DNA: TGTGCCAGCAGTGTAGGGGGGACAGGGGCTCCCTGGCGGGCCAAAAACATTCAGTACTTC.

This clone was seen a handful of times. The rearrangement uses TRBV5-6 and TRBJ2-4; D ambiguous. The CDR3 runs 14 residues. Germline CDR1 is SGHDT and CDR2 is YYEEEE. Trimming removed 0 bases from V and 0 bases from J, with 4 bases in between. CDR3 coding DNA: TGTGCCAGCAGCTTGGCAGTAGCCAAAAACATTCAGTACTTC. Amino acids: CASSLAVAKNIQYF. The variable domain in full, with the rest retrieved from reference TRBV5-6 and TRBJ2-4, is DAGVTQSPTHLIKTRGQQVTLRCSPKSGHDTVSWYQQALGQGPQFIFQYYEEEERQRGNFPDRFSGHQFPNYSSELNVNALLLGDSALYLCASSLAVAKNIQYFGAGTRLSVL.

Only one count was recorded for this clone. The chain links TRBV25-1 to TRBJ2-1, with 11 bases lining up with TRBD1. Germline assignment: CDR1 MGHDK and CDR2 SYGVNS. This CDR3 region has 14 residues. With V trimmed by 6 bases and J by 7 bases, 5 bases remained unmatched. The CDR3 bases are TGTGCCAGCAGCAAGGGACAGGGGGATAATGAGCAGTTCTTC. It specifies CASSKGQGDNEQFF.

This clone was detected a few times. This chain connects TRBV19 to TRBJ2-7; 7 nucleotides agree with TRBD1. The junction had 8 bases not matched to a gene; V was cut back by 10 bases and J by 2 bases. Germline V gives CDR1 LNHDA, CDR2 SQIVND (reference sequence). The CDR3 runs to 13 residues. DNA for the CDR3: TGTGCCACCGAAGACAGGGATGCCTACGAGCAGTACTTC. As protein: CATEDRDAYEQYF.

The genes are TRBV6-6 and TRBJ1-5; D unclear. This CDR3 has 16 amino acids. Germline V gene lookup returns CDR1 MNHNY and CDR2 SVGAGI (reference sequence). The V end was cut by 7 bases, the J end by 0 bases, with 16 bases between. CDR3 in DNA: TGTGCCAGCACCCCTGGGAGACGAAATAGCAATCAGCCCCAGCATTTT. Translating gives CASTPGRRNSNQPQHF.

This clone was seen just once. The rearrangement joins TRBV30 to TRBJ1-2, with D unresolved. Germline loops: CDR1 GTSNPN, CDR2 SVGIG (reference sequence). The CDR3 is made up of 13 amino acids. Between the trimmed V and J ends, which lost 1 base and 3 bases, there was a span of 9 bases. The CDR3 DNA reads TGTGCCTGGAGTGAAGGCGGAGACTATGGCTACACCTTC. This encodes CAWSEGGDYGYTF.

This clone was seen more than once but under ten times. The rearrangement joins TRBV6-5 to TRBJ2-2, with 13 bases aligning to TRBD2. With 4 bases clipped from V and 4 bases from J, the junction kept 3 bases outside the gene matches. CDR1 MNHEY and CDR2 SVGAGI come from the germline V gene. This CDR3 contains 16 residues. In DNA, the CDR3 is TGTGCCAGCAGTTCTAGGACTAGCGGGAGCACCGGGGAGCTGTTTTTT. Translation: CASSSRTSGSTGELFF.

This clone appeared a few times. J is TRBJ1-6 and V is TRBV6-5; D gene ambiguous. V lost 5 bases to trimming and J lost 7 bases, with 12 bases between them. Germline V gene lookup returns CDR1 MNHEY and CDR2 SVGAGI. There are 14 residues in the CDR3. Written as DNA, the CDR3 is TGTGCCAGCAGTCGGACCGTTCGGAATTCACCCCTCCACTTT. It is translated as CASSRTVRNSPLHF.

The chain carries TRBV2 and TRBJ2-7; the match to TRBD2 covers 10 bases. In germline, CDR1 is SNHLY, CDR2 FYNNEI. The CDR3 has 19 residues. J was trimmed by 0 bases and V by 2 bases; bases with no gene match: 13. CDR3 coding DNA: TGTGCCAGCAGTGAACTACGGACGGCCGGGACTAGCGCCTCCTACGAGCAGTACTTC. It codes for CASSELRTAGTSASYEQYF.

The chain is built from TRBV7-8 and TRBJ2-3, with D hard to call. The germline V and J ends were trimmed by 7 bases and 2 bases, with 10 bases remaining between them. Germline values: CDR1 SGHVS, CDR2 FQNEAQ. CDR3 length: 13 amino acids. The CDR3 DNA follows: TGTGCCAGCACCTCCGAGATCACAGATACGCAGTATTTT. Translated: CASTSEITDTQYF.

The chain combines TRBV18 with TRBJ1-1; D is uncertain. The CDR3 consists of 14 residues. The germline V gene encodes CDR1 KGHSH and CDR2 LQKENI. V gave up 3 bases and J gave up 3 bases, with 11 bases separating them. The CDR3 DNA reads as TGTGCCAGCTCACCGAAAGACGCGTACACTGAAGCTTTCTTT. Protein product: CASSPKDAYTEAFF. Full variable domain (outside the CDR3, taken from reference TRBV18 and TRBJ1-1): NAGVMQNPRHLVRRRGQEARLRCSPMKGHSHVYWYRQLPEEGLKFMVYLQKENIIDESGMPKERFSAEFPKEGPSILRIQQVVRGDSAAYFCASSPKDAYTEAFFGQGTRLTVV.

The genes are TRBV25-1 and TRBJ2-1, with D possibly being TRBD2 (7 bases). Germline V gene sequence: CDR1 MGHDK, CDR2 SYGVNS. This CDR3 region has 18 residues. Trimming removed 3 bases at V and 6 bases at J, with 24 bases between. The CDR3 sequence is CASSDPTTASGTFNEQFF. For the CDR3, the DNA is TGTGCCAGCAGTGACCCCACGACCGCCAGCGGGACATTCAATGAGCAGTTCTTC.

The genes are TRBV6-1 and TRBJ1-1, with 11 bases lining up with TRBD1. Germline CDR1 and CDR2: MNHNS and SASEGT. Losses at the gene ends were 7 bases for V and 5 bases for J; bases not matched to a gene: 12. The CDR3 contains 16 residues. The DNA of the CDR3 is TGTGCCAGCACTGACCGAGGACAGGGGGCGCTTACTGAAGCTTTCTTT. Translation: CASTDRGQGALTEAFF.

This clone was counted only a few times. The chain is built from TRBV29-1 and TRBJ2-5; D unclear. Trimming pared 7 bases from V and 4 bases from J, leaving 13 bases between. The CDR3 totals 12 residues. Per germline, CDR1 SQVTM and CDR2 ANQGSEA. DNA for the CDR3: TGCAGCGCGAAGCCAGGTCGAGAGACCCAGTACTTC. This translates into CSAKPGRETQYF.

This clone occurred a few times. The chain joins TRBV7-9 to TRBJ1-1; D might be TRBD1 (6 bases). Trimming removed 1 base at V and 1 base at J, with 16 bases between. Germline CDR1 reads SEHNR; CDR2 reads FQNEAQ (reference sequence). CDR3 length: 17 amino acids. The CDR3 reads CASSLEGEGTPNTEAFF. In DNA, the CDR3 is TGTGCCAGCAGCTTAGAGGGTGAGGGGACACCGAACACTGAAGCTTTCTTT.

The chain employs TRBV29-1 and TRBJ2-7; D perhaps matches TRBD1 (6 bases). The CDR3 runs 11 residues. V gave up 4 bases and J gave up 4 bases, with 8 bases separating them. The germline V gene has CDR1 SQVTM and CDR2 ANQGSEA. The CDR3 DNA sequence: TGCAGCGTTGGGACAGCTTACGAGCAGTACTTC. As protein: CSVGTAYEQYF.

This chain joins TRBV15 and TRBJ2-7; 11 bases match TRBD1. The CDR3 extends over 16 amino acids. CDR1 and CDR2 (germline): LNHNV, YYDKDF (reference sequence). V lost 3 bases and J lost 5; bases outside the gene matches: 9. CDR3 residues: CATSSARDRGIDEQYF. CDR3 nucleotide sequence: TGTGCCACCAGCAGTGCCCGGGACAGGGGGATAGACGAGCAGTACTTC. Using reference TRBV15 and TRBJ2-7 for the parts outside the CDR3, the full variable domain is DAMVIQNPRYQVTQFGKPVTLSCSQTLNHNVMYWYQQKSSQAPKLLFHYYDKDFNNEADTPDNFQSRRPNTSFCFLDIRSPGLGDTAMYLCATSSARDRGIDEQYFGPGTRLTVT.

V and J are TRBV5-6 and TRBJ1-2; D is uncertain. The germline CDR1 and CDR2 sequences are SGHDT and YYEEEE. The CDR3 totals 12 residues. The germline V and J ends were trimmed by 1 base and 7 bases, with 8 bases remaining between them. For the CDR3, the DNA is TGTGCCAGCAGCTTGTCGTCCGTTGGCTACACCTTC. Protein product: CASSLSSVGYTF.

Notes on this clone: This sample also contains other DNA sequences that code for the same CDR3. V usage is TRBV7-9 and J usage is TRBJ2-5, with 12 bases that match TRBD1. The V segment lost 3 bases and the J segment 4 bases; nucleotides outside the gene matches: 0. The CDR3 totals 14 residues. Germline V gene lookup returns CDR1 SEHNR and CDR2 FQNEAQ (reference sequence). CDR3 DNA: TGTGCCAGCAGCTTGGGACAGGGGGCAGAGACCCAGTACTTC. It is translated as CASSLGQGAETQYF.

The chain carries TRBV5-4 and TRBJ1-1, with D unclear. The V gene's germline CDR1 is SGHNT and CDR2 YYREEE (reference sequence). The CDR3 spans 12 residues. Trimming shortened V by 0 bases and J by 11 bases, and 11 bases separated the two germline ends. The CDR3 region has the DNA TGTGCCAGCAGCTTGGAGTGGGAAACGGCTTTCTTT. As protein: CASSLEWETAFF.

This sequence joins TRBV18 and TRBJ1-2; D is undetermined. Per the germline V gene, CDR1 is KGHSH and CDR2 is LQKENI. The CDR3 contains 16 residues. The V end lost 2 bases, the J end lost 4 bases, and 17 bases lay between the germline ends. CDR3 in amino acids: CASSPGPADNLYGYTF. The CDR3 DNA sequence: TGTGCCAGCTCACCAGGGCCGGCAGATAATCTCTATGGCTACACCTTC.

This clone was seen more than once but under ten times. V and J are TRBV19 and TRBJ2-2, with TRBD1 matching over 10 bases. J gave up 1 base and V 6 bases, and 8 bases lay outside the gene matches. CDR1 LNHDA and CDR2 SQIVND come from the germline V gene (reference sequence). The CDR3 loop spans 17 amino acids. The CDR3 DNA reads as TGTGCCAGTAGCCGAATTAGGACAGGGGGGAACACCGGGGAGCTGTTTTTT. Translation gives CASSRIRTGGNTGELFF.

The chain employs TRBV10-3 and TRBJ2-7; D remains unclear. CDR3 length: 14 residues. Trimming pared 4 bases from V and 0 bases from J, leaving 10 bases between. In germline, CDR1 is ENHRY, CDR2 SYGVKD. CDR3 sequence reads: CAISGSVLSYEQYF. CDR3 DNA sequence: TGTGCCATCAGTGGAAGCGTACTCTCCTACGAGCAGTACTTC.